This TCR beta chain derives from a study of shared T cell receptors in the human thymus (dated by TCRdb to the early 2020s). Broadly, across the study: The study examined how self-reactive, shared T-cell receptor alpha chains are generated in the human thymus.

Remarks on this clone: Its antigen is currently not known. One base away there is no much larger clone; base qualities are not given.

Libraries came from the immunoSEQ multiplex PCR assay. What TCRdb holds here is the immuneACCESS table cut down to in-frame rearrangements. Part of the clones is not present; checked against another copy, under half of the missing clones reflect an unresolved V gene, and the others are unexplained. In this sample the table shows approximately 760,000 clones, roughly 88% of which occur a single time. The ten most abundant clones make up approximately 0.01% of the sample. The cysteine opens and the phenylalanine closes a CDR3 of 13 amino acids. Of all the DNA, just the CDR3 is kept, 39 bases in frame from base 1. From a lookup of the germline V gene, CDR1 and CDR2 are MNHNS and SASEGT. Trimming takes 7 bases from V and 5 bases from J, and the germline ends sit 14 bases apart. This same sample was also taken into another study, of human thymus T cells. Per that second paper: Immunologically healthy infants undergoing open corrective cardiac surgery for congenital heart defects in Finland were used as donors. The thymus tissue came from surgical resects taken out during corrective cardiac surgery. V and J gene segment usage appeared biased in both thymic and peripheral blood repertoires. The related research reported highly overlapping thymic TCR repertoires among unrelated individuals. The study characterized TCR alpha and beta repertoires from under ten infant thymus samples and a few related peripheral blood samples. The infant donors were about 7 to 244 days old, and the cohort included five to seven males and a couple of females. Thymocytes were mechanically released from the tissue and were stored as pellets of about 9-33 million cells at -70 degrees C. A QIAsymphony instrument was used to extract genomic DNA from frozen cell pellets. TCRB and TCRAD loci were amplified from a standardized quantity of quality-controlled genomic DNA using the immunoSEQ multiplex PCR assay. The amplicons spanned the V(D)J region and were long enough to cover the CDR3 and allow V and J genes to be identified. Through the commercial immunoSEQ service, the amplicons were sequenced on an Illumina platform. Corrections for primer bias and sequencing errors followed previously described methods, while TCRAD and TCRB definitions were based on the IMGT database. Repertoires were analysed with immunoSEQ Analyzer 3.0 and VDJTools, covering basic statistics, V/J segment usage, diversity estimates, rarefaction and pairwise overlap. Diversity was estimated using the Chao1, ChaoE, Efron-Thisted, Shannon and inverse Simpson indices, and was also estimated on datasets down-sampled to the size of the smallest sample. Repertoire overlap used strict matching of CDR3 nucleotide sequence, V gene and J gene, with Jaccard-based multidimensional scaling clustering. Thymus samples yielded on average roughly 800,000 unique TCRB clonotypes, compared with roughly 76,000 from blood samples.

The sequenced sample consisted of thymocytes. This sequence was found in a girl in the first two years of life with a congenital heart defect. Donor details come from another sample of the same person, matched by shared clones. The sequence is built from TRBV6-1 and TRBJ1-1, and the D gene may be TRBD1, 5 bases matching. The CDR3 has the sequence CASIPGLLTEAFF. DNA sequence: TGTGCCAGCATCCCGGGACTTCTTACTGAAGCTTTCTTT.